This is a list of T cell receptor beta chains from one sample in a study of blood T cells in healthy people across ages. TCRdb fed the 5' RACE reads into MiXCR, producing one record per CDR3 protein. There are 1.5 million to 1.9 million distinct CDR3 sequences in the sample; about 42% occur only once, and around 4% lies in the top ten. The source material was blood. These receptors originate from a woman aged 18-29 years in good health. Both conserved end residues are part of each CDR3. D genes are given only for firm matches. Size is stated for part of the rows, as once, few or many counts, or as a class when the clone is expanded.

>TRBD2|TRBV3-1|TRBJ2-5|few
TGTGCCAGCAGCCACAGCAGCGGGGGTTTCGAGACCCAGTACTTC
CASSHSSGGFETQYF
>.|TRBV29-1|TRBJ1-2|.
TGCAGCCAAGGGACGGTGCTCGCCTATGGCTACACCTTC
CSQGTVLAYGYTF
>TRBD1|TRBV20-1|TRBJ2-3|once
TGCAGTGCAACCCGCCGGACAGGATGGGGCACAGATACGCAGTATTTT
CSATRRTGWGTDTQYF
>.|TRBV9|TRBJ2-3|many
TGTGCCAGCAGCGTACGACAGGAGAGCACAGATACGCAGTATTTT
CASSVRQESTDTQYF
>TRBD1|TRBV4-3|TRBJ1-1|.
TGCGCCAGCAGCCAAGCAGGGGGACGCAGGGAAGCTTTCTTT
CASSQAGGRREAFF
>.|TRBV21-1|TRBJ1-2|.
TGTGCCAGCAGCAAGGTAAATTATCGGCATGGCTACACCTTC
CASSKVNYRHGYTF
>TRBD2|TRBV10-3|TRBJ2-5|few
TGTGCCATCATCGGGGCTAGCGGGAATCAAGAGACCCAGTACTTC
CAIIGASGNQETQYF
>.|TRBV25-1|TRBJ2-1|.
TGTGCCAGCAGCCCCGTGACCAATCCCTACAATGAGCAGTTCTTC
CASSPVTNPYNEQFF
>TRBD1|TRBV14|TRBJ2-5|.
TGTGCCAGCAGCCAATTTTGGACAGGGTTTTCAGAGACCCAGTACTTC
CASSQFWTGFSETQYF
>TRBD1|TRBV20-1|TRBJ1-6|.
TGCAGTGCTGCTCGGGACAGGGGTAGGTCACCCCTCCACTTT
CSAARDRGRSPLHF
>.|TRBV9|TRBJ1-2|few
TGTACCAGCACCACGGGGAGCGTGAACTATGGCTACACCTTC
CTSTTGSVNYGYTF
>.|TRBV19|TRBJ1-6|.
TGTGCCAGTAGCCCCAGCGGGGGATCCTATAATTCACCCCTCCACTTT
CASSPSGGSYNSPLHF
>.|TRBV7-2|TRBJ2-1|.
TGTGCCAGCAGCTTAGGAAGGGACTGGCCTTACAATGAGGAGTTCTTC
CASSLGRDWPYNEEFF
>.|TRBV7-2|TRBJ2-1|once
TGTGCCAGCAGCTTTTTCTCGGCGTTGGCTGAGCAGTTCTTC
CASSFFSALAEQFF
>.|TRBV7-9|TRBJ2-7|.
TGTGCCAGCAGCTTCATGGGTGTTTCCTACGAGCAGTACTTC
CASSFMGVSYEQYF
>.|TRBV7-2|TRBJ1-6|.
TGTGCCAGCAGCTTCTCCGGGACAAAAAGCCCACCCCTCCACTTT
CASSFSGTKSPPLHF
>.|TRBV5-1|TRBJ2-3|.
TGCGCCAGCAGCTCGTTATTGGACAGATACACAGATACGCAGTATTTT
CASSSLLDRYTDTQYF
>.|TRBV29-1|TRBJ2-1|few
TGCAACGTTGAAACCGGGACAACCTACAATGAGCAGTTCTTC
CNVETGTTYNEQFF
>TRBD1|TRBV20-1|TRBJ2-7|.
TGCAGTGCCCGGACAGGGTTCGAGCAGTACTTC
CSARTGFEQYF
>.|TRBV19|TRBJ1-5|few
TGTGCCAGTAGCCCCCTTGCTCAGCCCCAGCATTTT
CASSPLAQPQHF
>.|TRBV12-3/TRBV12-4|TRBJ1-2|few
TGTTCCAGCAGTTTATCGGGACCCTACATTCGGGGCTACACCTTC
CSSSLSGPYIRGYTF
>.|TRBV29-1|TRBJ1-2|.
TGCAGCGCTACCCGACCGGGATCCTATGGCTACACCTTC
CSATRPGSYGYTF
>TRBD1|TRBV10-3|TRBJ2-7|.
TGTGCCATCAGTAGGGACAGGGGGGACGAGCAGTACTTC
CAISRDRGDEQYF
>.|TRBV3-1|TRBJ2-7|.
TGTGCCAGCAGCCAACTCAGGATGGCGGAGGAGCAGTACTTC
CASSQLRMAEEQYF
>.|TRBV11-2|TRBJ1-1|.
TGTGCCAGCAGCCCCCTCGGCGGGGGACCTACCCCAGCTTTCTTT
CASSPLGGGPTPAFF
>.|TRBV12-3/TRBV12-4|TRBJ1-1|few
TGTGCCAGCAGTCCCCCGGGCATCATGAACACTGAAGCTTTCTTT
CASSPPGIMNTEAFF
>.|TRBV5-6|TRBJ2-7|.
TGTGCCAGCACTAGCGCGAGCTCCTACAATGAGCAGTACTTC
CASTSASSYNEQYF
>.|TRBV4-1|TRBJ1-2|once
TGCGCCAGCAGCCAAGAGGCCACAGGGTTCTATGGCTACACCTTC
CASSQEATGFYGYTF
>TRBD2|TRBV7-2|TRBJ2-2|.
TGTGCCAGCAGCTTATATACTAGCGGGGGTAGAACGAACACCGGGGAGCTGTTTTTT
CASSLYTSGGRTNTGELFF
>TRBD2|TRBV20-1|TRBJ2-1|.
TGCAGTAGCTCAGCGGGAGCCTACAATGAGCAGTTCTTC
CSSSAGAYNEQFF
>.|TRBV18|TRBJ1-2|.
TGTGCCAGCTCATTAGGAGGGAATATCTTCTATGGCTACACCTTC
CASSLGGNIFYGYTF
>TRBD1|TRBV29-1|TRBJ1-2|.
TGCAGCGTTTCTACCGATCCGACAGGGATGGGCTATGGCTACACCTTC
CSVSTDPTGMGYGYTF
>TRBD1|TRBV20-1|TRBJ2-2|.
TGCAGTGCCTGGACAGGCGGAACCGGGGAGCTGTTTTTT
CSAWTGGTGELFF
>.|TRBV9|TRBJ1-1|many
TGTGCCAGCAGCGTCGGGGGGATGAACACTGAAGCTTTCTTT
CASSVGGMNTEAFF
>.|TRBV29-1|TRBJ2-1|few
TGCAGCGTAACCGACGGGAGAACCTACAATGAGCAGTTCTTC
CSVTDGRTYNEQFF
>.|TRBV7-5|TRBJ1-1|few
.
CISVPEAPGQVFLSSTEAFF
>.|TRBV27|TRBJ2-3|.
TGTGCCAGTCGCCCCTCTGACCTTAGCACAGATACGCAGTATTTT
CASRPSDLSTDTQYF